This T cell receptor beta chain was retrieved from a study of neurological immune-mediated disorders (dated by TCRdb to between 2017 and 2020). Some background on the complete study: Among the 35 or so multiple sclerosis patients, relapsing-remitting MS was present in around 31 and secondary progressive MS was present in 3. Longitudinal samples, technical triplicates and paired sorted CD4+ and CD8+ T-cell subsets, alongside PBMC samples, were included among the roughly 97 TCR-beta libraries. The cohort included 60 to 75 subjects: approximately 15 with HAM/TSP, approximately 35 with multiple sclerosis, and around 20 healthy controls. Peripheral blood TCR-beta repertoires from patients with HTLV-I-associated myelopathy (HAM/TSP), patients with multiple sclerosis, and healthy controls were compared in the study using UMI-based sequencing. Here is what the overall study found, with its caveats: No association of the MS cluster with clinical or MRI features was observed, and the need for larger cohorts was stated by the authors. No identical CDR3 amino acid sequences were shared among expanded clones across subjects, suggesting private TCR-beta repertoires in all groups. In a phylogenetic analysis, the repertoires of 18 out of 34 MS patients fell into a single cluster of related CDR3 sequences, pointing to a possible signature at the repertoire level. TCR clonal expansion was greatest in HAM/TSP patients and smallest in MS patients, who ranked below even healthy controls.

V sheds 0 bases and J sheds 8 bases, leaving 12 bases between their ends. Sequences SGDLS (CDR1) and YYNGEE (CDR2) are obtained from the germline V gene. From its cysteine to its phenylalanine, the CDR3 spans 14 amino acids. The retained sequence is limited to the CDR3, 42 bases, with the frame set at the first base. cDNA was synthesized by template-switch 5'RACE using a primer with a 10-nucleotide random unique molecular identifier that tagged each TCR transcript. Every sequencing run yielded over 160 million TCR-beta sequences covering 15-18 subjects. The RNeasy kit was used to extract total RNA. TCR-beta VDJ regions were amplified with primers for the TCR constant region and the 5'RACE anchor, using the KAPA Real-time Library Amplification kit. Sample indexes and Illumina adaptors were added in a first PCR, and a second PCR then increased library yield. After purification with Ampure beads, the TCR product of roughly 650 bp was size-selected on a 2% E-gel SizeSelection system. Before pooling, library quality was assessed on a Bioanalyzer, concentration was determined with Qubit, and library quantification was performed with the Kapa Library Quantification kit. Paired-end 2 x 150 bp sequencing of the libraries was performed on an Illumina HiSeq 2500. To increase sequence diversity, roughly 24-31% phiX was spiked into each library pool. The source study handled its data this way. The quality-filtered reads were processed with the UMI-based MiGEC pipeline, whose error correction step removed more than 90% of the raw TCR sequences. VDJ genes were aligned to IMGT germline references, and clonotypes were defined by unique CDR3 amino acid sequence plus V-J genes. Clonal expansion, Shannon diversity and CDR3 relatedness were evaluated with VDJtools (CalcPairwiseDistances, ClusterSamples), while phylogenetic trees were built in CLCbio workbench. Clones with at least 8 unique UMIs were defined as expanded, with this threshold being based on coefficient-of-variation modelling across technical triplicates. TCRdb reanalyzed the raw reads on its own, using fastp at Q25 for trimming and MiXCR for clone calling, and kept in-frame beta chains. Entries that share a CDR3 protein sequence are merged under the most common genes and DNA. The V and J calls and clone size come from TCRdb's table, not from the authors' own analysis. This sample has tens of thousands of distinct CDR3 sequences in its table, and around 5.2% of those were observed once. The ten top clones hold 7.4% of the sample.

There are many counts of this clonotype. Its antigen remains unidentified. No base qualities exist here, and no much larger clone lies one base off it. For unsorted PBMC libraries, 2 million PBMCs were used after storage in RNAlater at -80 degrees C until RNA extraction. The multiple sclerosis patients were enrolled in a US clinical protocol that used magnetic resonance imaging to evaluate disease progression. Peripheral blood was subjected to Ficoll-Hypaque density gradient centrifugation to isolate PBMCs, which were then cryopreserved in liquid nitrogen. Sequencing used PBMCs. Here the chain combines TRBV9 and TRBJ2-1; perhaps TRBD2 is the D gene, with 5 bases matching. The receptor was isolated from a man between 18 and 35 years old with multiple sclerosis. For the CDR3, the sequence is CASSVANSVHEQFF. Read as DNA, the sequence is TGTGCCAGCAGCGTAGCGAATAGCGTCCATGAGCAGTTCTTC.